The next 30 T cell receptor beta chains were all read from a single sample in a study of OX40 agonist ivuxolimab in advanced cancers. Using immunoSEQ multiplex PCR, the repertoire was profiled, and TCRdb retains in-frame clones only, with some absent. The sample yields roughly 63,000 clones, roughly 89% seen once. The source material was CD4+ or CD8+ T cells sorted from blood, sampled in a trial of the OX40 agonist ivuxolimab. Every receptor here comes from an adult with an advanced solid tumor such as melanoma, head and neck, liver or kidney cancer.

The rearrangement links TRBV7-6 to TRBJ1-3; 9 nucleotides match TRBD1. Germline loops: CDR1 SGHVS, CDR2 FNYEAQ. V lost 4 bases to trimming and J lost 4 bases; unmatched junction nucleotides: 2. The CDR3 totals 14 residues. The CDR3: CASSYGTGGNTIYF. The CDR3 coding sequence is TGTGCCAGCAGCTATGGGACAGGGGGAAACACCATATATTTT.

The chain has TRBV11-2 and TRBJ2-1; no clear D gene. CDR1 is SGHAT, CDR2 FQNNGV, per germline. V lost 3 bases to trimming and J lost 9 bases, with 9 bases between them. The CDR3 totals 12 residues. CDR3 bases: TGTGCCAGCAGCTTTTCTTCGGGTGAGCAGTTCTTC. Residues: CASSFSSGEQFF.

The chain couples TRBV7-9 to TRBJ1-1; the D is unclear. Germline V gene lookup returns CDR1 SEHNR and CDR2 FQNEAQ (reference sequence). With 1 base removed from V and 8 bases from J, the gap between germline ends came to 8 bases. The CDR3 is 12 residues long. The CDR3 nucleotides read TGTGCCAGCAGCTTAGTAGGGCCAGAAGCTTTCTTT. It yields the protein CASSLVGPEAFF.

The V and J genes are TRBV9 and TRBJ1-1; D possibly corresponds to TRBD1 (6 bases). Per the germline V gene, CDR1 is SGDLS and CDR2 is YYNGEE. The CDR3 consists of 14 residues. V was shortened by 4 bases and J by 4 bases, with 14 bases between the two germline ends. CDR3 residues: CASSPQGKGTEAFF. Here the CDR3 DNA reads TGTGCCAGCAGCCCCCAGGGGAAGGGCACTGAAGCTTTCTTT. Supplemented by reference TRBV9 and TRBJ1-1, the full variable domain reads DSGVTQTPKHLITATGQRVTLRCSPRSGDLSVYWYQQSLDQGLQFLIQYYNGEERAKGNILERFSAQQFPDLHSELNLSSLELGDSALYFCASSPQGKGTEAFFGQGTRLTVV.

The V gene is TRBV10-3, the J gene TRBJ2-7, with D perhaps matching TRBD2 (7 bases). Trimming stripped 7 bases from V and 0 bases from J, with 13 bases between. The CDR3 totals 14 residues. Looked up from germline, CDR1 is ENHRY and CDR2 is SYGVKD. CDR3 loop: CAINGRDNSYEQYF. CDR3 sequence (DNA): TGTGCCATCAATGGGAGGGACAACTCCTACGAGCAGTACTTC.

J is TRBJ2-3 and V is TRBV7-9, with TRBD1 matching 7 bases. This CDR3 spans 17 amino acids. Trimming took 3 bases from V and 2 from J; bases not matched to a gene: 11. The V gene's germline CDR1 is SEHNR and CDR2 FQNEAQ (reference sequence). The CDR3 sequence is CASSLTDRDSHTDTQYF. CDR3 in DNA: TGTGCCAGCAGCTTGACGGACCGGGACAGCCACACAGATACGCAGTATTTT.

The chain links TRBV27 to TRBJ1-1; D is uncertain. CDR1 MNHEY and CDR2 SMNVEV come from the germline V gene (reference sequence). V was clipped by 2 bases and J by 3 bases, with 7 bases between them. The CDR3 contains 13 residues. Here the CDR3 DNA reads TGTGCCAGCAGTTTAGTACCTGACACTGAAGCTTTCTTT. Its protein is CASSLVPDTEAFF.

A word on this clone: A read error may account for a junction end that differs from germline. CDR3 DNA sequence: TGTGCCAGCAGGGAAGGGAGGGAGACTAACTATGGCTACACCTTC. Amino acids: CASREGRETNYGYTF. The V call is TRBV2, the J call TRBJ1-2; D gene ambiguous. Germline V gene lookup returns CDR1 SNHLY and CDR2 FYNNEI. The CDR3 is 15 residues long. The full variable domain, with the rest looked up from reference TRBV2 and TRBJ1-2, is EPEVTQTPSHQVTQMGQEVILRCVPISNHLYFYWYRQILGQKVEFLVSFYNNEISEKSEIFDDQFSVERPDGSNFTLKIRSTKLEDSAMYFCASREGRETNYGYTFGSGTRLTVV.

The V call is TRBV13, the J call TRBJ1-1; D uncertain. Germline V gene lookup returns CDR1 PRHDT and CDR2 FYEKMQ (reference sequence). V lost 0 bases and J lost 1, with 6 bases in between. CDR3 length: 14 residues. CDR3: CASSLGWANTEAFF. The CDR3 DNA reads TGTGCCAGCAGCTTAGGCTGGGCGAACACTGAAGCTTTCTTT.

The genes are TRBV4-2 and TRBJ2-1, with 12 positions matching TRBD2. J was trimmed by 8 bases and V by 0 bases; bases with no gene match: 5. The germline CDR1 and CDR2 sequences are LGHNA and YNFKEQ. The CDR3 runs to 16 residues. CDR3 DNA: TGTGCCAGCAGCCAAGAGCTAGCGGGGGGGTCGGATGAGCAGTTCTTC. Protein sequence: CASSQELAGGSDEQFF.

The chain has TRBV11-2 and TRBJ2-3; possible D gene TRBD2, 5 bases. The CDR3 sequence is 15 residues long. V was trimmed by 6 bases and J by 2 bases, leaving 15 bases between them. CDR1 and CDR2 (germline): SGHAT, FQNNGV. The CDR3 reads CASSDLLDLTDTQYF. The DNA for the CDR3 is TGTGCCAGCAGTGACCTACTAGACCTCACAGATACGCAGTATTTT.

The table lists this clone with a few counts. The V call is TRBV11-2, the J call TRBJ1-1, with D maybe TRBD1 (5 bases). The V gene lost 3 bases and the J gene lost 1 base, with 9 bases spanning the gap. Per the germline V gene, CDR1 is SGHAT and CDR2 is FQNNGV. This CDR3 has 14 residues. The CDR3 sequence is CASSFWGENTEAFF. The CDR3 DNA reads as TGTGCCAGCAGCTTTTGGGGGGAGAACACTGAAGCTTTCTTT.

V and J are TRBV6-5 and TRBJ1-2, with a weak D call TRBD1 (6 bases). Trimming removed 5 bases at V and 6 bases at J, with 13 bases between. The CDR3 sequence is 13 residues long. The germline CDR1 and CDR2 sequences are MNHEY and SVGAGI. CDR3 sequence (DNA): TGTGCCAGCAGTCGAAACAGGGAGAATGGCTACACCTTC. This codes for CASSRNRENGYTF.

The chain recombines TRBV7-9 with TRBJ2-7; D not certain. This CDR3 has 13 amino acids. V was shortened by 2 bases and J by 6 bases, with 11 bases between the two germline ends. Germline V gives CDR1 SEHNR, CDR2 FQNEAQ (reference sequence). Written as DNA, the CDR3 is TGTGCCAGCAGCTTACCAGGAGCACCCGAGCAGTACTTC. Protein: CASSLPGAPEQYF.

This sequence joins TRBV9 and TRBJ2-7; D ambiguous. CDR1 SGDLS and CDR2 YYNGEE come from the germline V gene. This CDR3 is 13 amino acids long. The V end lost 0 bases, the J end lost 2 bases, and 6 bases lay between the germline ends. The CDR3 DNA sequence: TGTGCCAGCAGCGTAGGGGGAACCTACGAGCAGTACTTC. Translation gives CASSVGGTYEQYF.

In DNA form, the CDR3 reads TGTGCCAGCAGTTCTTACATGACCTCCTACGAGCAGTACTTC. It yields the protein CASSSYMTSYEQYF. V is TRBV27 and J is TRBJ2-5, with D uncertain. Near its end, the DNA agrees better with TRBJ2-7, so the J call may be wrong. Germline CDR1 is MNHEY and CDR2 is SMNVEV (reference sequence). This CDR3 region has 14 residues.

The CDR3 reads CSVEHLKSSYNEQFF. CDR3 nucleotide sequence: TGCAGCGTTGAACACTTGAAGAGCTCCTACAATGAGCAGTTCTTC. The chain links TRBV29-1 to TRBJ2-1; D uncertain. The ends were cut back, 2 bases at V and 0 bases at J, with 11 bases in the middle. The CDR3 sequence is 15 residues long. Germline V CDR1 and CDR2: SQVTM, ANQGSEA.

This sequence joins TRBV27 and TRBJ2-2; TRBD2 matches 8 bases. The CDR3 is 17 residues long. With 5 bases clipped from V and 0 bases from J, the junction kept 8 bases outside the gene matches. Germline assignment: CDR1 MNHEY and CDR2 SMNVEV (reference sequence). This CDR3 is CASSPMTSAPNTGELFF. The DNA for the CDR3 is TGTGCCAGCAGTCCTATGACTAGCGCCCCGAACACCGGGGAGCTGTTTTTT.

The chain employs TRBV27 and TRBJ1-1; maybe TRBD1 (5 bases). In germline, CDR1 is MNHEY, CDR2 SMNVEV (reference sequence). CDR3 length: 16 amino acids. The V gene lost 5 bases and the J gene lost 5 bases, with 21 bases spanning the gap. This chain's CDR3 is CASSQARDLWGTEAFF. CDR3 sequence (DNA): TGTGCCAGCAGTCAAGCCCGGGACTTGTGGGGGACTGAAGCTTTCTTT.

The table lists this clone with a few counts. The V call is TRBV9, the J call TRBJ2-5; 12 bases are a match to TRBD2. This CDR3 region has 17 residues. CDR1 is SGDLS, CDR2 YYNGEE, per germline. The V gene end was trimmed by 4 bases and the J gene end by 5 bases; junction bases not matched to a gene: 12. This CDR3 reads CASSPSSGRAGYETQYF. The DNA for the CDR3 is TGTGCCAGCAGCCCCTCTAGCGGGAGGGCCGGGTACGAGACCCAGTACTTC.

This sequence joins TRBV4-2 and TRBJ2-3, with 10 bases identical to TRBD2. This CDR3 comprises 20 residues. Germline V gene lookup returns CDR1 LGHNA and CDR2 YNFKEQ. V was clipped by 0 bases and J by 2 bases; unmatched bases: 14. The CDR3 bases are TGTGCCAGCAGCCAAGATCCCCCCCCTGTACTAGCGGGAACCACAGATACGCAGTATTTT. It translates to CASSQDPPPVLAGTTDTQYF.

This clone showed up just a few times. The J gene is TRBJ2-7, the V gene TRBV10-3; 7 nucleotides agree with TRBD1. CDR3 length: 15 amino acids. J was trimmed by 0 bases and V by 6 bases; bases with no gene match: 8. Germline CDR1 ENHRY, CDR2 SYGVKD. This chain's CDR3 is CAISERDRTSYEQYF. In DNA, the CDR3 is TGTGCCATCAGCGAAAGGGACAGAACCTCCTACGAGCAGTACTTC.

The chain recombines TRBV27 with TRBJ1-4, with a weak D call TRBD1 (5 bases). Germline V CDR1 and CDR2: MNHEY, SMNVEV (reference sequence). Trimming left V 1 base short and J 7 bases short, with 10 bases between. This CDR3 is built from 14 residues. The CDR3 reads CASSLWRGGEKLFF. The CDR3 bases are TGTGCCAGCAGTTTATGGAGGGGTGGTGAAAAACTGTTTTTT.

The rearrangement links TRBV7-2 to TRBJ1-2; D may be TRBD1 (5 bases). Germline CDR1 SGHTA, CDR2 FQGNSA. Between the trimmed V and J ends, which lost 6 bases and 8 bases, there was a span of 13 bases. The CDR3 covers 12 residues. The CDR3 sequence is CASRTRDGGYTF. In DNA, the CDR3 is TGTGCCAGCAGGACCCGGGACGGAGGCTACACCTTC.

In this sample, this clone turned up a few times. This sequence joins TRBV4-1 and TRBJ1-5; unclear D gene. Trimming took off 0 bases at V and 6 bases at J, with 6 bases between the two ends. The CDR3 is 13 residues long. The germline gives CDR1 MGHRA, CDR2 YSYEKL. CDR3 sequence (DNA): TGCGCCAGCAGCCAAGAAGTCGGTCAGCCCCAGCATTTT. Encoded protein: CASSQEVGQPQHF.

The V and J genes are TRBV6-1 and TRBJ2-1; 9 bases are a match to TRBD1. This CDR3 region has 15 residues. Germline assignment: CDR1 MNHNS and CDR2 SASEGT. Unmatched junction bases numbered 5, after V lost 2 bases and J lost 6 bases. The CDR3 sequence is CASSEYRGQFNEQFF. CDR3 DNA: TGTGCCAGCAGTGAATACAGGGGGCAATTCAATGAGCAGTTCTTC.

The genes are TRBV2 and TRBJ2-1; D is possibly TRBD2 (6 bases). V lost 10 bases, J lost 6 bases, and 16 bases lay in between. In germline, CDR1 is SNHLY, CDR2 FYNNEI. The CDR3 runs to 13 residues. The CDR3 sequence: CATSHNGGNEQFF. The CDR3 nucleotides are TGTGCCACCTCACACAACGGGGGCAATGAGCAGTTCTTC.

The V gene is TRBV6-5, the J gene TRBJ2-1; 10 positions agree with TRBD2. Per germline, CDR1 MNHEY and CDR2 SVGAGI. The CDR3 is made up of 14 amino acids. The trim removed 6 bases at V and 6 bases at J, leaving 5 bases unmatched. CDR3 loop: CASRPGTSVNEQFF. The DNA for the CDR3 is TGTGCCAGCAGACCCGGGACTAGCGTCAATGAGCAGTTCTTC.

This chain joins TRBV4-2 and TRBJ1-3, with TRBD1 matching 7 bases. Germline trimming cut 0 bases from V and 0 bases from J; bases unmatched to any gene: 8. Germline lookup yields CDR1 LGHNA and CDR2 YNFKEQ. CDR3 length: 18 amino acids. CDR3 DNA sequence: TGTGCCAGCAGCCAAGATAAGGGGGCGGCGGTCTCTGGAAACACCATATATTTT. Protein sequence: CASSQDKGAAVSGNTIYF.

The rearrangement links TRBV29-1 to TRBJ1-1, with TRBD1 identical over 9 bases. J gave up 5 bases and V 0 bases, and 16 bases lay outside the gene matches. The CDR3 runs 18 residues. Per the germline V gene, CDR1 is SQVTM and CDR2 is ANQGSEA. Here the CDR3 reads CSVEDFGGTGRVGTEAFF. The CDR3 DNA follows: TGCAGCGTTGAAGACTTTGGGGGGACAGGGCGGGTTGGTACTGAAGCTTTCTTT.